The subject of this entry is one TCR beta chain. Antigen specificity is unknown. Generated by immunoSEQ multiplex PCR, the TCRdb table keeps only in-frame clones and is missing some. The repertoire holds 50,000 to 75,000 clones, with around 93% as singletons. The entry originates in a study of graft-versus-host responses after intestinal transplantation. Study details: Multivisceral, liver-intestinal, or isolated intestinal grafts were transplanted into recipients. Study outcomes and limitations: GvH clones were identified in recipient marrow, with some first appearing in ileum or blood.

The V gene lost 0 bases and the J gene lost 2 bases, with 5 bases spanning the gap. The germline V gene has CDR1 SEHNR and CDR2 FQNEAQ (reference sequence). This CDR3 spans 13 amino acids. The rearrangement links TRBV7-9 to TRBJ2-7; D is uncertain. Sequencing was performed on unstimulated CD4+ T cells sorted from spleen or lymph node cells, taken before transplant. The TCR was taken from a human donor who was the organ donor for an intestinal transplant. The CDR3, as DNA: TGTGCCAGCAGCTTAGCCCGGGCCTACGAGCAGTACTTC. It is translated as CASSLARAYEQYF. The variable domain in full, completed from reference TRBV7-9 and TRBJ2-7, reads DTGVSQNPRHKITKRGQNVTFRCDPISEHNRLYWYRQTLGQGPEFLTYFQNEAQLEKSRLLSDRFSAERPKGSFSTLEIQRTEQGDSAMYLCASSLARAYEQYFGPGTRLTVT.